The clone carrying this T cell receptor beta chain was counted a few times. Its target is not known. Synthesis of TCR cDNA relied on 5'RACE template switching, which attached a universal primer site and UMIs. TCRdb ran MiXCR on the 5' RACE reads and lists one entry per CDR3 protein. This table holds 450,000 to 600,000 distinct CDR3 sequences, less than 20% found once. This sample stems from a study of T cells after yellow fever vaccination. Findings and caveats of the study: FACS-sorted repertoires could harbor abundant contaminating bulk-population clonotypes.

The V gene end was trimmed by 4 bases and the J gene end by 3 bases; junction bases not matched to a gene: 12. The germline gives CDR1 MNHEY, CDR2 SVGAGI. The CDR3 spans 18 residues. J is TRBJ2-2 and V is TRBV6-5, with 9 bases identical to TRBD1. This sample comprised PBMCs, obtained roughly 5 days after the first yellow fever vaccination. The clonotype was recovered from a man younger than 30 who received the YFV17D yellow fever vaccine. The DNA of the CDR3 is TGTGCCAGCAGTTCTAAGCGGCCGGGACAGGGTTACACCGGGGAGCTGTTTTTT. Its translation: CASSSKRPGQGYTGELFF.